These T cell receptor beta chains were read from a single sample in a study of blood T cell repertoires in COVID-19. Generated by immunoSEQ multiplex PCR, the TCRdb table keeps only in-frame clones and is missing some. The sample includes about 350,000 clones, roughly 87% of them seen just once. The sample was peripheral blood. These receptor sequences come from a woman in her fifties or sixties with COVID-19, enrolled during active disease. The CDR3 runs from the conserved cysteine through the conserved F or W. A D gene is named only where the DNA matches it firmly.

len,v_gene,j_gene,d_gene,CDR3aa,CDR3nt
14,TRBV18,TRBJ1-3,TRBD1,CASSLGQGVDTIYF,TGTGCCAGCTCACTCGGACAGGGCGTGGACACCATATATTTT
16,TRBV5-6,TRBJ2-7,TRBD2,CASSPLTSGAIYEQYF,TGTGCCAGCAGCCCGCTGACTAGCGGGGCGATCTACGAGCAGTACTTC
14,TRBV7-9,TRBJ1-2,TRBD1,CASRLQGANYGYTF,TGTGCCAGCAGGTTACAGGGGGCTAACTATGGCTACACCTTC
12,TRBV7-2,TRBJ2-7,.,CASSYYREEQYF,TGTGCCAGCAGCTATTACAGGGAGGAGCAGTACTTC
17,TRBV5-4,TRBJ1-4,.,CASSLGGRNRANEKLFF,TGTGCCAGCAGCTTGGGGGGCCGCAACAGGGCTAATGAAAAACTGTTTTTT
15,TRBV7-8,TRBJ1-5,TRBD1,CASSPWTGAHQPQHF,TGTGCCAGCAGCCCGTGGACAGGAGCCCATCAGCCCCAGCATTTT
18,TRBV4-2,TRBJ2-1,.,CASSQLLGGASSYNEQFF,TGTGCCAGCAGCCAGCTTCTTGGCGGGGCGAGCTCCTACAATGAGCAGTTCTTC
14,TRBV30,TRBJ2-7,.,CAWSADSSSYEQYF,TGTGCCTGGAGTGCGGACTCATCATCCTACGAGCAGTACTTC
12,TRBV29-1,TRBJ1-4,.,CSVVSGDEKLFF,TGCAGCGTTGTTTCCGGGGATGAAAAACTGTTTTTT
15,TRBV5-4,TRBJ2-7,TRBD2,CASSSLAGGSYEQYF,TGTGCCAGCAGCTCCCTAGCGGGGGGTTCCTACGAGCAGTACTTC
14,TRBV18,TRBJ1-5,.,CASSPRQDNQPQHF,TGTGCCAGCTCACCACGGCAGGACAATCAGCCCCAGCATTTT
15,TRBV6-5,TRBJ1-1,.,CASSFTFGGDTEAFF,TGTGCCAGCAGTTTCACCTTTGGAGGGGACACTGAAGCTTTCTTT
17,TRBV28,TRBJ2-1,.,CASSWEGVQSSSNEQFF,TGTGCCAGCAGTTGGGAAGGGGTACAATCATCTAGCAATGAGCAGTTCTTC
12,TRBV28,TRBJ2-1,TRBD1,CASRDRGPRQFF,TGTGCCAGCAGGGACAGGGGACCCAGGCAGTTCTTC
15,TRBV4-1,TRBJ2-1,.,CASSQGRDLYNEQFF,TGCGCCAGCAGCCAAGGGAGGGACCTATACAATGAGCAGTTCTTC
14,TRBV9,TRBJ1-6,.,CASSVGWGGSPLHF,TGTGCCAGCAGCGTAGGGTGGGGGGGTTCACCCCTCCACTTT